A single sample is the source of the 24 T cell receptor beta chains below, sequenced in a study of radiation and T cells in renal cell carcinoma. The time point is: baseline pretreatment blood. The treatment denotes: 15 Gy SBRT to primary tumor, nephrectomy 4 weeks later. Using immunoSEQ multiplex PCR, the repertoire was profiled, and TCRdb retains in-frame clones only, with some absent. Among 94,000 or so clones listed, 70% to 85% were seen once. The material sequenced was blood, taken from a patient whose treatment included radiotherapy and nephrectomy. Source of these receptors: a man aged 55 to 70 with renal cell carcinoma.

The chain uses TRBV11-2 and TRBJ1-2; 7 bases fit TRBD1. Trimming cost V 1 base and J 8 bases; bases outside gene matches: 7. CDR1 and CDR2 from the germline V gene are SGHAT and FQNNGV. This CDR3 comprises 14 residues. The CDR3 DNA reads TGTGCCAGCAGCTTAGCGGGACAGAGAAGGGGCTACACCTTC. Translated, it gives CASSLAGQRRGYTF.

By share, this clone ranks as medium-sized (0.01 to 0.1%). This chain links TRBV5-1 with TRBJ1-6; 7 bases agree with TRBD1. V trimming: 1 base; J trimming: 9 bases; junction bases outside the gene matches: 4. The germline CDR1 and CDR2 sequences are SGHRS and YFSETQ. The CDR3 spans 14 residues. This CDR3 is CASSLRGLGSPLHF. The DNA for the CDR3 is TGCGCCAGCAGCTTGAGGGGGCTCGGTTCACCCCTCCACTTT.

This clone was found a few times. The rearrangement joins TRBV5-1 to TRBJ2-7; D ambiguous. The CDR3 contains 16 residues. CDR1 and CDR2 (germline): SGHRS, YFSETQ. The germline V and J ends were trimmed by 0 bases and 6 bases, with 19 bases remaining between them. CDR3 in DNA: TGCGCCAGCAGCTTGGGCCTAGGGCACGCCGCTTCCGAGCAGTACTTC. Its protein product is CASSLGLGHAASEQYF. Looking up the rest from reference TRBV5-1 and TRBJ2-7 gives the full variable domain: KAGVTQTPRYLIKTRGQQVTLSCSPISGHRSVSWYQQTPGQGLQFLFEYFSETQRNKGNFPGRFSGRQFSNSRSEMNVSTLELGDSALYLCASSLGLGHAASEQYFGPGTRLTVT.

The V call is TRBV19, the J call TRBJ2-1; 8 positions agree with TRBD1. The ends lost 1 base at V and 8 bases at J; junction bases unmatched: 10. The CDR3 spans 16 residues. The V gene's germline CDR1 is LNHDA and CDR2 SQIVND (reference sequence). For the CDR3, the DNA is TGTGCCAGTAGTATAGTTATAGGGCAGGGGGCCTATGAGCAGTTCTTC. Amino acid sequence: CASSIVIGQGAYEQFF.

This rearrangement joins TRBV10-1 to TRBJ2-7, with D possibly matching TRBD1 (6 bases). This CDR3 has 9 amino acids. In germline, CDR1 is WNHNN, CDR2 SYGVQD (reference sequence). V was shortened by 10 bases and J by 6 bases, with 7 bases between the two germline ends. CDR3: CAIRGEQYF. The DNA of the CDR3 is TGCGCCATCAGGGGCGAGCAGTACTTC.

This clone came up once. V and J are TRBV27 and TRBJ2-1, with D perhaps TRBD2 (6 bases). Trimming took 1 base from V and 2 from J, leaving 12 bases between them. CDR3 length equals 16 residues. Germline CDR1 and CDR2: MNHEY and SMNVEV (reference sequence). The CDR3 here is CASSLLGTPTYNEQFF. CDR3 DNA sequence: TGTGCCAGCAGTTTATTGGGGACTCCGACCTACAATGAGCAGTTCTTC.

V usage is TRBV29-1 and J usage is TRBJ2-3; 9 bases are shared with TRBD1. Germline CDR1 SQVTM, CDR2 ANQGSEA. J was trimmed by 5 bases and V by 6 bases; bases with no gene match: 9. The CDR3 runs to 14 residues. The CDR3 nucleotides read TGCAGCGTACGCCCGGGACAGGGCCGAGATACGCAGTATTTT. This encodes CSVRPGQGRDTQYF.

The chain links TRBV28 to TRBJ1-5, with D tentatively TRBD1 (5 bases). Trimming removed 10 bases at V and 5 bases at J, with 18 bases between. The length of the CDR3 is 14 residues. Germline CDR1 reads MDHEN; CDR2 reads SYDVKM. In nucleotides, the CDR3 is TGTGCCACCGACAGACCGCCAGAGGATCAGCCCCAGCATTTT. As protein: CATDRPPEDQPQHF.

This clone showed up just once. The rearrangement links TRBV14 to TRBJ2-7, with 14 positions matching TRBD2. The CDR3 length is 15 residues. The germline V gene encodes CDR1 SGHDN and CDR2 FVKESK. V gave up 1 base and J gave up 12 bases; unmatched junction bases: 8. The CDR3 nucleotides read TGTGCCAGCAGCCAAGCGGGGACTAGCGGGAGATCAGGGTACTTC. Translation: CASSQAGTSGRSGYF.

This clone was observed once. This chain links TRBV4-2 with TRBJ2-1; D not certain. V was clipped by 0 bases and J by 13 bases, with 13 bases between them. This CDR3 spans 13 amino acids. CDR1 LGHNA and CDR2 YNFKEQ come from the germline V gene. CDR3 bases: TGTGCCAGCAGCCAAGAACGAGTATTAAGTCAGTTCTTC. Translation gives CASSQERVLSQFF.

The chain carries TRBV27 and TRBJ2-7; 10 nucleotides agree with TRBD2. After removal of 4 bases from V and 0 bases from J, the junction contained 6 bases not matched to a gene. The length of the CDR3 is 16 residues. The germline CDR1 and CDR2 sequences are MNHEY and SMNVEV (reference sequence). The CDR3 bases are TGTGCCAGCAGTTCTAGCGGGAGAGGGAGCTCCTACGAGCAGTACTTC. This sequence encodes CASSSSGRGSSYEQYF.

The chain carries TRBV9 and TRBJ2-3; 7 bases align to TRBD1. The ends lost 3 bases at V and 0 bases at J; junction bases unmatched: 4. Germline assignment: CDR1 SGDLS and CDR2 YYNGEE. The CDR3 length is 15 residues. CDR3 DNA: TGTGCCAGCAGCGGACAGGGTTGGAGCACAGATACGCAGTATTTT. Translating gives CASSGQGWSTDTQYF.

The rearrangement joins TRBV19 to TRBJ1-2, with TRBD1 as a possible D gene (5 bases). This CDR3 spans 15 amino acids. Per the germline V gene, CDR1 is LNHDA and CDR2 is SQIVND (reference sequence). Between the trimmed V and J ends, which lost 3 bases and 5 bases, there was a span of 16 bases. CDR3 nucleotides: TGTGCCAGTAGTATGGGGGACCCCGGATTATATGGCTACACCTTC. This sequence encodes CASSMGDPGLYGYTF.

The chain recombines TRBV15 with TRBJ1-3; weak D call: TRBD1 (5 bases). The CDR3 spans 15 residues. V dropped 0 bases and J dropped 3 bases, with 9 bases sitting between them. Germline values: CDR1 LNHNV, CDR2 YYDKDF (reference sequence). The CDR3 loop reads CATSRDRGYGNTIYF. In nucleotides, the CDR3 is TGTGCCACCAGCAGAGATCGGGGGTATGGAAACACCATATATTTT.

This rearrangement joins TRBV5-1 to TRBJ2-3; TRBD2 matches at 14 bases. The CDR3 loop spans 18 amino acids. Losses at the gene ends were 2 bases for V and 2 bases for J; bases not matched to a gene: 7. Germline V gene sequence: CDR1 SGHRS, CDR2 YFSETQ. The CDR3 DNA reads TGCGCCAGCAGCTTCGGACTAGCGGGAGGAGGAGACACAGATACGCAGTATTTT. Its translation is CASSFGLAGGGDTDTQYF. The entire variable domain, with the rest obtained from reference TRBV5-1 and TRBJ2-3, is as follows: KAGVTQTPRYLIKTRGQQVTLSCSPISGHRSVSWYQQTPGQGLQFLFEYFSETQRNKGNFPGRFSGRQFSNSRSEMNVSTLELGDSALYLCASSFGLAGGGDTDTQYFGPGTRLTVL.

The chain uses TRBV10-3 and TRBJ2-7; D tentatively fits TRBD1 or TRBD2 (6 bases each). V was cut by 4 bases and J by 3 bases, with 19 bases left in between. This CDR3 is 16 amino acids long. Germline V gives CDR1 ENHRY, CDR2 SYGVKD. CDR3 DNA: TGTGCCATCAGTGGGGGGGCGAGGGCCAGAGACTACGAGCAGTACTTC. It yields the protein CAISGGARARDYEQYF.

The table lists this clone with a few counts. The gene calls are TRBV7-9 and TRBJ1-2, with unresolved D. Looked up from germline, CDR1 is SEHNR and CDR2 is FQNEAQ (reference sequence). The germline V and J ends were trimmed by 2 bases and 2 bases, with 6 bases remaining between them. The CDR3 is 13 amino acids. The CDR3 nucleotides are TGTGCCAGCAGCTTAAGGCAGAACTATGGCTACACCTTC. It codes for CASSLRQNYGYTF. The full variable domain, with the rest looked up from reference TRBV7-9 and TRBJ1-2, is DTGVSQNPRHKITKRGQNVTFRCDPISEHNRLYWYRQTLGQGPEFLTYFQNEAQLEKSRLLSDRFSAERPKGSFSTLEIQRTEQGDSAMYLCASSLRQNYGYTFGSGTRLTVV.

This rearrangement joins TRBV2 to TRBJ2-3, with D maybe TRBD2 (5 bases). The CDR3 runs 14 residues. Deletions cut 5 bases from V and 4 bases from J, with 13 bases between. The germline CDR1 and CDR2 sequences are SNHLY and FYNNEI. CDR3 amino acids: CASSIDGAADTQYF. Here the CDR3 DNA reads TGTGCCAGCAGTATCGATGGAGCGGCAGATACGCAGTATTTT.

The chain is built from TRBV7-9 and TRBJ2-7; tentatively, D is TRBD1 (6 bases). V was cut by 3 bases and J by 3 bases, with 15 bases left in between. The CDR3 has 15 residues. The germline gives CDR1 SEHNR, CDR2 FQNEAQ (reference sequence). The CDR3 loop reads CASSFWGTRDYEQYF. The CDR3 region has the DNA TGTGCCAGCAGCTTTTGGGGGACACGGGACTACGAGCAGTACTTC.

With regard to this clone: The sample carries other DNA sequences with the same CDR3. The chain employs TRBV7-2 and TRBJ2-2; the D is unclear. Trimming took off 1 base at V and 2 bases at J, with 5 bases between the two ends. The CDR3 spans 14 residues. CDR1 and CDR2 (germline): SGHTA, FQGNSA. The CDR3 coding sequence is TGTGCCAGCAGCTTAGGACAAAACACCGGGGAGCTGTTTTTT. Amino acids: CASSLGQNTGELFF.

This sequence joins TRBV7-7 and TRBJ2-7, with unresolved D. V lost 5 bases to trimming and J lost 4 bases, with 33 bases between them. Germline V CDR1 and CDR2: SSHAT, FNYEAQ (reference sequence). There are 20 residues in the CDR3. DNA for the CDR3: TGTGCCAGCAGCCCTGATCCCGAAGCCCCTCCCCTTTTGTCCACATACGAGCAGTACTTC. Its protein is CASSPDPEAPPLLSTYEQYF.

This chain links TRBV28 with TRBJ1-1; no definite D call. The CDR3 length is 15 residues. Trimming removed 4 bases from V and 4 bases from J, with 16 bases in between. Germline-derived CDR1 and CDR2 are MDHEN and SYDVKM. CDR3 loop: CASSSPVGMGTEAFF. The DNA of the CDR3 is TGTGCCAGCAGTTCCCCAGTAGGGATGGGCACTGAAGCTTTCTTT.

This clone was recorded only once. V usage is TRBV5-1 and J usage is TRBJ1-3; perhaps TRBD1 as D (6 bases). This CDR3 has 22 residues. V lost 4 bases, J lost 8 bases, and 40 bases lay in between. Germline V CDR1 and CDR2: SGHRS, YFSETQ. The CDR3 sequence is CASSLLVTGLEGGDHWVDTIYF. The CDR3 region has the DNA TGCGCCAGCAGCCTTCTCGTCACGGGGCTGGAAGGGGGAGATCATTGGGTGGACACCATATATTTT. Combining the CDR3 with reference TRBV5-1 and TRBJ1-3 gives the whole variable domain KAGVTQTPRYLIKTRGQQVTLSCSPISGHRSVSWYQQTPGQGLQFLFEYFSETQRNKGNFPGRFSGRQFSNSRSEMNVSTLELGDSALYLCASSLLVTGLEGGDHWVDTIYFGEGSWLTVV.

J is TRBJ2-5 and V is TRBV19, with D possibly matching TRBD1 (5 bases). V lost 8 bases, J lost 5 bases, and 12 bases lay in between. Per germline, CDR1 LNHDA and CDR2 SQIVND (reference sequence). The CDR3 is made up of 12 amino acids. As DNA, the CDR3 is TGTGCCAGTTCCTCAGGGCGGGAGACCCAGTACTTC. It specifies CASSSGRETQYF.